Following are 23 T cell receptor beta chains from one sample sequenced in a study of technical replicates of blood from several donors. This table comes from immunoSEQ multiplex PCR, and its TCRdb copy is limited to in-frame clones, with some not included. The table includes about 88,000 clones, approximately 90% detected once. Sequenced sample: T cells isolated from PBMCs. The receptors were gathered from a human donor in good health.

The chain employs TRBV30 and TRBJ1-3, with TRBD1 as a possible D gene (6 bases). Trimming stripped 7 bases from V and 0 bases from J, with 10 bases between. The CDR3 length is 13 residues. CDR1 GTSNPN and CDR2 SVGIG come from the germline V gene (reference sequence). The CDR3 DNA reads TGTGCCTTACAGGGCCCCTCTGGAAACACCATATATTTT. This gives the protein CALQGPSGNTIYF. The full variable domain, its missing parts supplied by reference TRBV30 and TRBJ1-3, is SQTIHQWPATLVQPVGSPLSLECTVEGTSNPNLYWYRQAAGRGLQLLFYSVGIGQISSEVPQNLSASRPQDRQFILSSKKLLLSDSGFYLCALQGPSGNTIYFGEGSWLTVV.

The chain carries TRBV11-3 and TRBJ1-2, with a possible D match to TRBD1 (5 bases). Trimming pared 2 bases from V and 4 bases from J, leaving 17 bases between. From germline, CDR1 is SGHNT and CDR2 YENEEA. The length of the CDR3 is 16 residues. For the CDR3, the DNA is TGTGCCAGCAGCTTAAGGCCCAAGGAAGGGGTCTATGGCTACACCTTC. Translated: CASSLRPKEGVYGYTF.

As to this clone: The junction differs from germline at one of its ends, possibly a read error. V is TRBV28 and J is TRBJ1-2; no firm D call. There are 11 residues in the CDR3. CDR1 is MDHEN and CDR2 is SYDVKM in the germline V gene. CDR3 amino acids: CASSSAVGQNF. For the CDR3, the DNA is TGTGCCAGCAGTTCAGCTGTGGGCCAAAACTTC.

The chain is built from TRBV25-1 and TRBJ1-3; D may be TRBD1 (6 bases). Germline V gene data show CDR1 as MGHDK and CDR2 as SYGVNS. The V gene lost 5 bases and the J gene lost 6 bases, with 11 bases spanning the gap. The length of the CDR3 is 13 residues. The CDR3: CASSRGAENTIYF. Here the CDR3 DNA reads TGTGCCAGCAGTCGGGGGGCTGAAAACACCATATATTTT.

This chain connects TRBV5-1 to TRBJ2-1; 11 bases are a match to TRBD2. The trim removed 4 bases at V and 10 bases at J, leaving 7 bases unmatched. The germline CDR1 and CDR2 sequences are SGHRS and YFSETQ. This CDR3 has 14 amino acids. In DNA, the CDR3 is TGCGCCAGCAGCCGCCTAGCGGGGGGTGTGGAGCAGTTCTTC. As protein: CASSRLAGGVEQFF.

This chain links TRBV7-9 with TRBJ2-3; D may be TRBD1 (6 bases). This CDR3 spans 17 amino acids. Germline CDR1 and CDR2: SEHNR and FQNEAQ (reference sequence). V was cut by 4 bases and J by 4 bases, with 21 bases left in between. Here the CDR3 reads CASSSPQGNRLADTQYF. The CDR3 DNA reads as TGTGCCAGCAGCTCTCCACAGGGTAATCGTTTGGCAGATACGCAGTATTTT.

This clone was observed a single time. The V and J genes are TRBV5-1 and TRBJ2-2; a possible D gene is TRBD1 (6 bases). V gave up 0 bases and J gave up 6 bases, with 18 bases separating them. The CDR3 has 17 amino acids. In germline, CDR1 is SGHRS, CDR2 YFSETQ. CDR3: CASSLDMTGSLAGELFF. As DNA, the CDR3 is TGCGCCAGCAGCTTGGATATGACAGGTTCTTTGGCCGGGGAGCTGTTTTTT.

The chain is built from TRBV6-5 and TRBJ2-7; 7 positions agree with TRBD1. Germline-derived CDR1 and CDR2 are MNHEY and SVGAGI. The CDR3 runs 12 residues. J was trimmed by 7 bases and V by 2 bases; bases with no gene match: 2. The CDR3 loop is CASSYTGEEQYF. The CDR3 nucleotides read TGTGCCAGCAGTTACACAGGGGAAGAGCAGTACTTC.

The chain combines TRBV13 with TRBJ1-1; possibly TRBD1 for D (5 bases). Germline values: CDR1 PRHDT, CDR2 FYEKMQ (reference sequence). With 0 bases removed from V and 1 base from J, the gap between germline ends came to 9 bases. This CDR3 has 15 residues. The CDR3 nucleotides are TGTGCCAGCAGCTTAGGCGGGGGGTCGAACACTGAAGCTTTCTTT. Amino acid sequence: CASSLGGGSNTEAFF. Drawing the rest from reference TRBV13 and TRBJ1-1, the complete variable domain is AAGVIQSPRHLIKEKRETATLKCYPIPRHDTVYWYQQGPGQDPQFLISFYEKMQSDKGSIPDRFSAQQFSDYHSELNMSSLELGDSALYFCASSLGGGSNTEAFFGQGTRLTVV.

The chain uses TRBV11-2 and TRBJ1-2, with no clear D. The CDR3 covers 13 residues. CDR1 is SGHAT and CDR2 is FQNNGV in the germline V gene. The CDR3 sequence: CGKGSGINYGYTF. CDR3 coding DNA: TGTGGAAAAGGGTCCGGGATAAACTATGGCTACACCTTC. Looking up the rest from reference TRBV11-2 and TRBJ1-2 gives the full variable domain: EAGVAQSPRYKIIEKRQSVAFWCNPISGHATLYWYQQILGQGPKLLIQFQNNGVVDDSQLPKDRFSAERLKGVDSTLKIQPAKLEDSAVYLCGKGSGINYGYTFGSGTRLTVV.

This chain connects TRBV6-5 to TRBJ1-5; D gene unclear. The CDR3 extends over 13 amino acids. V dropped 2 bases and J dropped 5 bases, with 7 bases sitting between them. The germline gives CDR1 MNHEY, CDR2 SVGAGI. CDR3: CASSYREDQPQHF. In nucleotides, the CDR3 is TGTGCCAGCAGTTACCGGGAGGATCAGCCCCAGCATTTT.

The chain uses TRBV6-1 and TRBJ1-2; 9 nucleotides align to TRBD1. V lost 6 bases, J lost 1 base, and 3 bases stayed unmatched. The CDR3 has 14 amino acids. Germline loops: CDR1 MNHNS, CDR2 SASEGT. The CDR3 sequence: CASRQGAVNYGYTF. The CDR3 DNA is TGTGCCAGCAGACAGGGGGCCGTTAACTATGGCTACACCTTC.

The chain is built from TRBV4-1 and TRBJ2-3, with 12 bases that match TRBD2. CDR3 size: 18 residues. The V gene end was trimmed by 2 bases and the J gene end by 6 bases; junction bases not matched to a gene: 12. Germline V gives CDR1 MGHRA, CDR2 YSYEKL. The CDR3 sequence: CASSQPRLAGGRVDTQYF. The CDR3 DNA reads TGCGCCAGCAGCCAACCTCGGCTAGCGGGGGGGAGGGTGGATACGCAGTATTTT.

V gene TRBV11-3 combines with J gene TRBJ1-1; D perhaps matches TRBD1 (6 bases). Germline assignment: CDR1 SGHNT and CDR2 YENEEA. V was shortened by 5 bases and J by 3 bases, with 13 bases between the two germline ends. This CDR3 is built from 14 residues. The chain's CDR3 is CASSQQGRDTEAFF. The CDR3, as DNA: TGTGCCAGCAGCCAACAGGGTCGGGACACTGAAGCTTTCTTT.

The chain has TRBV11-3 and TRBJ2-5, with TRBD2 matching over 8 bases. There are 17 residues in the CDR3. From germline, CDR1 is SGHNT and CDR2 YENEEA. V gave up 5 bases and J gave up 5 bases; unmatched junction bases: 16. The CDR3 sequence: CASSITPGLGDPETQYF. CDR3 DNA sequence: TGTGCCAGCAGCATCACACCGGGACTAGGAGATCCCGAGACCCAGTACTTC.

V usage is TRBV2 and J usage is TRBJ2-7; weak D call: TRBD2 (6 bases). The CDR3 runs to 19 residues. CDR1 SNHLY and CDR2 FYNNEI come from the germline V gene. Trimming stripped 6 bases from V and 0 bases from J, with 27 bases between. The CDR3 here is CASRLTMTGLLKISYEQYF. CDR3 sequence (DNA): TGTGCCAGCAGACTTACGATGACGGGACTCCTAAAAATCTCCTACGAGCAGTACTTC.

This sequence joins TRBV9 and TRBJ1-4; the match to TRBD1 covers 7 bases. CDR3 size: 16 residues. Unmatched junction bases numbered 5, after V lost 3 bases and J lost 0 bases. Germline CDR1 SGDLS, CDR2 YYNGEE. Written as DNA, the CDR3 is TGTGCCAGCAGCGAAAACACAGGGGCAACTAATGAAAAACTGTTTTTT. It encodes CASSENTGATNEKLFF.

V is TRBV27 and J is TRBJ1-2, with no clear D. CDR1 is MNHEY and CDR2 is SMNVEV in the germline V gene (reference sequence). The CDR3 runs to 12 residues. The V and J ends lost 6 bases and 6 bases respectively, with 11 bases between them. As DNA, the CDR3 is TGTGCCAGCAGGGCCCCGGGGAATGGCTACACCTTC. Translation gives CASRAPGNGYTF.

This chain links TRBV28 with TRBJ2-7, with 12 bases aligning to TRBD2. Germline V gene data show CDR1 as MDHEN and CDR2 as SYDVKM. There are 20 residues in the CDR3. J lost 3 bases, V lost 3 bases, and 18 bases had no gene match. The CDR3 bases are TGTGCCAGCAGTTTGGTCCAGGGCCCTAGAACTAGCGGGAGGCTCTACGAGCAGTACTTC. This translates into CASSLVQGPRTSGRLYEQYF.

This clone was seen a few times. This CDR3 is CSVEGDSEAFF. The CDR3 DNA is TGCAGCGTTGAAGGGGACAGTGAAGCTTTCTTT. The chain uses TRBV29-1 and TRBJ1-1; 7 bases are a match to TRBD1. Trimming removed 1 base from V and 7 bases from J; junction bases left unmatched: 0. The CDR3 has 11 residues. Germline values: CDR1 SQVTM, CDR2 ANQGSEA.

This clone appeared once. The V and J genes are TRBV5-1 and TRBJ1-2; D gene ambiguous. Germline V gene data show CDR1 as SGHRS and CDR2 as YFSETQ. With 6 bases removed from V and 8 bases from J, the gap between germline ends came to 11 bases. The CDR3 is 11 residues long. The CDR3 region is CASTEGDGYTF. CDR3 bases: TGCGCCAGCACGGAGGGAGACGGCTACACCTTC.

The rearrangement uses TRBV5-4 and TRBJ2-5; D is perhaps TRBD2 (5 bases). Trimming stripped 1 base from V and 5 bases from J, with 15 bases between. The germline V gene encodes CDR1 SGHNT and CDR2 YYREEE (reference sequence). The CDR3 is made up of 15 amino acids. CDR3 nucleotides: TGTGCCAGCAGCTTGTTCAGCAGAGGGATGGAGACCCAGTACTTC. Its protein product is CASSLFSRGMETQYF.

The chain links TRBV6-6 to TRBJ1-4; 9 nucleotides align to TRBD1. Germline loops: CDR1 MNHNY, CDR2 SVGAGI (reference sequence). J was trimmed by 6 bases and V by 5 bases; bases with no gene match: 7. The CDR3 spans 15 residues. The chain's CDR3 is CASSLWTGVDEKLFF. For the CDR3, the DNA is TGTGCCAGCAGTCTCTGGACAGGGGTGGATGAAAAACTGTTTTTT.